Listed below are T cell receptor beta chains from one sample, sequenced in a study of T cell responses to AZD1222 COVID-19 vaccine. TCRdb's table, derived via immunoSEQ multiplex PCR, lists solely in-frame clones and lacks some. This table holds about 73,000 clones, over 70% found once. Sequencing used peripheral blood, obtained 28 days after the second AZD1222 dose. The receptors derive from an adult who received the AZD1222 COVID-19 vaccine. The CDR3 runs from the conserved cysteine through the conserved F or W. Each record gives: D gene, J gene, clone size, V gene, CDR3 protein, CDR3 DNA. D genes are given only for firm matches. Clone size is stated in some rows and not others, as once, few, many or a class when expanded.

. TRBJ1-5 few TRBV18 CASSPGVLQPQHF TGTGCCAGCTCACCTGGGGTTCTCCAGCCCCAGCATTTT
. TRBJ2-1 . TRBV11-2 CASSPQYNEQFF TGTGCCAGCAGCCCTCAGTACAATGAGCAGTTCTTC
. TRBJ1-6 . TRBV28 CASIQTGPNNSPLHF TGTGCCAGCATCCAAACAGGGCCCAATAATTCACCCCTCCACTTT
. TRBJ1-2 few TRBV19 CASSISGLLGYTF TGTGCCAGTAGTATCTCGGGACTCTTAGGCTACACCTTC
TRBD1 TRBJ2-7 . TRBV3-1/TRBV3-2 CASSQRGREQYF TGTGCCAGCAGCCAAAGGGGGCGCGAGCAGTACTTC
. TRBJ2-2 . TRBV29-1 CSVEGTGELFF TGCAGCGTTGAAGGCACCGGGGAGCTGTTTTTT
TRBD2 TRBJ2-1 . TRBV5-4 CASARGGVAGMGAEQFF TGTGCCTCAGCACGCGGAGGAGTAGCGGGAATGGGGGCTGAGCAGTTCTTC
. TRBJ2-5 few TRBV2 CASGDFQETQYF TGTGCCAGCGGGGACTTCCAAGAGACCCAGTACTTC
TRBD1 TRBJ1-4 few TRBV4-2 CASSQILGQGDEKLFF TGTGCCAGCAGCCAAATTTTGGGACAGGGGGATGAAAAACTGTTTTTT
TRBD1 TRBJ1-5 . TRBV3-1/TRBV3-2 CASSPRDRGLNQPQHF TGTGCCAGCAGCCCTCGGGACAGGGGGTTGAATCAGCCCCAGCATTTT
. TRBJ1-5 . TRBV7-8 CASSLLSGNQPQHF TGTGCCAGCAGCTTACTCTCGGGCAATCAGCCCCAGCATTTT
. TRBJ2-2 . TRBV20-1 CSASAGLNTGELFF TGCAGTGCTAGTGCCGGGCTGAACACCGGGGAGCTGTTTTTT
. TRBJ2-7 . TRBV19 CASSIQRGPYEQYF TGTGCCAGTAGTATTCAACGAGGACCCTACGAGCAGTACTTC
TRBD2 TRBJ2-5 . TRBV7-2 CAIRALGGSGETQYF TGTGCCATCCGGGCTCTCGGCGGGAGTGGAGAGACCCAGTACTTC
. TRBJ2-5 . TRBV10-3 CAISESRLQETQYF TGTGCCATCAGTGAGTCGCGGCTTCAAGAGACCCAGTACTTC
. TRBJ1-4 . TRBV4-2 CASSQDETSVATNEKLFF TGTGCCAGCAGCCAAGACGAGACATCCGTTGCAACTAATGAAAAACTGTTTTTT
. TRBJ1-4 . TRBV28 CASRSAGEIEKLFF TGTGCCAGCAGATCAGCAGGGGAAATTGAAAAACTGTTTTTT
TRBD2 TRBJ2-3 . TRBV5-1 CASSLGTSGGADTQYF TGCGCCAGCAGCTTGGGGACTAGCGGGGGGGCGGATACGCAGTATTTT
. TRBJ2-4 few TRBV5-5 CASGRGYAENIQYF TGTGCCTCCGGAAGGGGGTACGCAGAAAACATTCAGTACTTC
. TRBJ2-2 . TRBV6-5 CASSYGLGLNTGELFF TGTGCCAGCAGTTACGGACTGGGCCTGAACACCGGGGAGCTGTTTTTT
. TRBJ2-1 . TRBV3-1/TRBV3-2 CASSIRGSYNEQFF TGTGCCAGCAGCATAAGGGGAAGCTACAATGAGCAGTTCTTC
TRBD2 TRBJ2-7 . TRBV29-1 CVVAGEDEQYF TGCGTCGTAGCGGGGGAGGACGAGCAGTACTTC
TRBD1 TRBJ1-1 few TRBV10-3 CAIKTGYGSEAFF TGTGCCATTAAGACAGGGTATGGATCTGAAGCTTTCTTT
. TRBJ2-7 few TRBV2 CASTFRSEQYF TGTGCCAGCACCTTCCGCTCCGAGCAGTACTTC
. TRBJ1-5 . TRBV11-2 CASSSMADQPQHF TGTGCCAGCAGCTCCATGGCCGATCAGCCCCAGCATTTT
TRBD2 TRBJ2-1 . TRBV4-3 CASSQEGGVLAEGYEQFF TGCGCCAGCAGCCAAGAAGGAGGAGTGCTAGCGGAGGGGTATGAGCAGTTCTTC
. TRBJ1-3 once TRBV7-9 CASSFGQSSGNTIYF TGTGCCAGCAGCTTCGGACAGAGCTCTGGAAACACCATATATTTT
. TRBJ2-7 . TRBV21-1 CASSKEGQGIFEQYF TGTGCCAGCAGCAAAGAGGGACAGGGCATTTTCGAGCAGTACTTC
. TRBJ1-1 . TRBV3-1/TRBV3-2 CASSLRVNTEAFF TGTGCCAGCAGCCTTAGGGTGAACACTGAAGCTTTCTTT
TRBD1 TRBJ1-2 . TRBV7-2 CASSLMQGAHYGYTF TGTGCCAGCAGCTTAATGCAGGGGGCTCACTATGGCTACACCTTC
TRBD1 TRBJ2-2 . TRBV3-1/TRBV3-2 CASSRMTGTGGRELFF TGTGCCAGCAGCCGGATGACCGGGACAGGGGGGCGGGAGCTGTTTTTT
TRBD2 TRBJ2-2 . TRBV15 CATSRDQAGDTGELFF TGTGCCACCAGCAGAGATCAGGCGGGAGACACCGGGGAGCTGTTTTTT
. TRBJ2-7 . TRBV5-1 CASSHRQSYEQYF TGCGCCAGCAGCCATAGACAGAGCTACGAGCAGTACTTC
. TRBJ2-1 . TRBV6-5 CASSQSVENDEQFF TGTGCCAGCAGCCAGTCGGTGGAAAATGATGAGCAGTTCTTC
. TRBJ1-1 . TRBV11-1 CASSLVGYSEAFF TGTGCCAGCAGCTTAGTGGGCTACTCTGAAGCTTTCTTT
TRBD2 TRBJ2-1 . TRBV28 CAIRLAGYNEQFF TGTGCCATACGACTAGCGGGGTACAATGAGCAGTTCTTC
. TRBJ1-5 . TRBV7-2 CASSTRVGGNQPQHF TGTGCCAGCAGCACCAGGGTGGGGGGCAATCAGCCCCAGCATTTT
. TRBJ1-4 . TRBV7-2 CASSEVGGEKLFF TGTGCCAGCAGCGAAGTCGGGGGAGAAAAACTGTTTTTT
. TRBJ2-7 . TRBV5-8 CASSLRSGDPNEQYF TGTGCCAGCAGCTTGAGGTCGGGAGACCCTAACGAGCAGTACTTC
. TRBJ2-3 . TRBV19 CASSMFGNRVDTQYF TGTGCCAGTAGTATGTTTGGGAACAGAGTAGATACGCAGTATTTT
. TRBJ2-5 . TRBV11-3 CASSPDSGQETQYF TGTGCCAGCAGCCCTGACAGCGGACAAGAGACCCAGTACTTC
. TRBJ1-5 . TRBV28 CASSPTLDSNQPQHF TGTGCCAGCAGTCCAACACTGGATAGCAATCAGCCCCAGCATTTT
TRBD2 TRBJ2-5 . TRBV9 CASSVSGGETQYF TGTGCCAGCAGCGTAAGCGGGGGGGAGACCCAGTACTTC
. TRBJ2-2 . TRBV5-1 CASSPNAGGNTGELFF TGCGCCAGCAGCCCAAACGCTGGGGGAAACACCGGGGAGCTGTTTTTT
TRBD1 TRBJ2-7 . TRBV27 CASTQPGQGATEQYF TGTGCCAGCACCCAACCCGGACAGGGGGCTACCGAGCAGTACTTC
TRBD1 TRBJ2-1 . TRBV5-5 CASSWGQGLEQFF TGTGCCAGCAGCTGGGGACAGGGCCTGGAGCAGTTCTTC
TRBD1 TRBJ2-1 . TRBV7-2 CASSPGTGPYNEQFF TGTGCCAGCAGCCCCGGGACAGGACCTTACAATGAGCAGTTCTTC
. TRBJ2-7 . TRBV6-2/TRBV6-3 CASSYSGQGNNEQYF TGTGCCAGCAGTTACTCGGGTCAGGGAAACAACGAGCAGTACTTC
TRBD1 TRBJ1-5 . TRBV24-1 CATSDHRTGGLSQPQHF TGTGCCACCAGTGATCATAGGACAGGGGGCTTGAGTCAGCCCCAGCATTTT
. TRBJ2-3 . TRBV7-9 CASSLRRGRTDTQYF TGTGCCAGCAGCTTAAGGAGGGGCCGCACAGATACGCAGTATTTT
TRBD1 TRBJ2-7 . TRBV6-2/TRBV6-3 CASSTRQGAYEQYF TGTGCCAGCAGTACCCGACAGGGGGCCTACGAGCAGTACTTC
TRBD2 TRBJ2-6 . TRBV2 CAGRGGTGANVLTF TGTGCGGGCCGGGGGGGCACTGGGGCCAACGTCCTGACTTTC